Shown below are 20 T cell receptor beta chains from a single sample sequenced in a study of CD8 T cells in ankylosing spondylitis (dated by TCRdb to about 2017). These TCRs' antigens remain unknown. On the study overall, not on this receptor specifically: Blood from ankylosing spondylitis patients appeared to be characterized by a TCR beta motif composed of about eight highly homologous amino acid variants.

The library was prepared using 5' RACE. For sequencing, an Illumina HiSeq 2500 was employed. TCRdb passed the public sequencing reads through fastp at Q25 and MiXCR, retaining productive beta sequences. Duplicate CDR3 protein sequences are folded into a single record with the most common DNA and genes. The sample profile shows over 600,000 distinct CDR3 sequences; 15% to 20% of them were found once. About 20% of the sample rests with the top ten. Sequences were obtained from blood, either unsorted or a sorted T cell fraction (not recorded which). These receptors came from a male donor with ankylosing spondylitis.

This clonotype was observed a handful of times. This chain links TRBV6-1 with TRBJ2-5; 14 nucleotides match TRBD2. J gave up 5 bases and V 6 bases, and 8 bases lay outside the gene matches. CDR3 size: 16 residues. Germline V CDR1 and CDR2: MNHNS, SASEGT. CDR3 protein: CASRPRTSGRFETQYF. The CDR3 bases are TGTGCCAGCAGACCCAGGACTAGCGGGAGGTTTGAGACCCAGTACTTC.

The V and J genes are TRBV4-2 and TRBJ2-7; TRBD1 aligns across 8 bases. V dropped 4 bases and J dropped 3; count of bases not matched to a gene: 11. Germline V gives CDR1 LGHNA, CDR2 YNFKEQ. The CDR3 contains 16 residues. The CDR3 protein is CASSRSGTGVYYEQYF. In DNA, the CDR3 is TGTGCCAGCAGCCGATCCGGGACAGGAGTTTACTACGAGCAGTACTTC.

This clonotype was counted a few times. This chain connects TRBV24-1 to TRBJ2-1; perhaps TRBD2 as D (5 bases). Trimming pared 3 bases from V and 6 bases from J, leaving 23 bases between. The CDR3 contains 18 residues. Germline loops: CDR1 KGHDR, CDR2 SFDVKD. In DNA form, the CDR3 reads TGTGCCACCAGTGATACTTCGGGCTACCTAGCTCCATTCAATGAGCAGTTCTTC. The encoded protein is CATSDTSGYLAPFNEQFF.

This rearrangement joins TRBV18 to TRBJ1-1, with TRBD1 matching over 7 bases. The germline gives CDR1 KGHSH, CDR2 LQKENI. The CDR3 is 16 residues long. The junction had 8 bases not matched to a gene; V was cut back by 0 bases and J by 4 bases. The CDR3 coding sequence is TGTGCCAGCTCACCACCGGAACAGGGGCTGGGCACTGAAGCTTTCTTT. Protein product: CASSPPEQGLGTEAFF.

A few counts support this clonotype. CDR3 nucleotide sequence: TGTGCCAGCAGTTTCCCTGGACAGGTCCAAGAGACCCAGTACTTC. As protein: CASSFPGQVQETQYF. The chain joins TRBV28 to TRBJ2-5, with TRBD1 matching over 7 bases. The CDR3 contains 15 residues. The V and J ends lost 3 bases and 1 base, in that order; junction bases with no gene match: 5. Germline V gene sequence: CDR1 MDHEN, CDR2 SYDVKM. Variable domain in full (rest from reference TRBV28 and TRBJ2-5): DVKVTQSSRYLVKRTGEKVFLECVQDMDHENMFWYRQDPGLGLRLIYFSYDVKMKEKGDIPEGYSVSREKKERFSLILESASTNQTSMYLCASSFPGQVQETQYFGPGTRLLVL.

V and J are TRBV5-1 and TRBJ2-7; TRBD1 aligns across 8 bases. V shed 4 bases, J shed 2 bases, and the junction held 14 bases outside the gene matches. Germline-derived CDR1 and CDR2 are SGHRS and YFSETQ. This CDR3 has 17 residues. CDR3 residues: CASSLPTDRVGPYEQYF. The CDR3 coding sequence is TGCGCCAGCAGCCTACCCACGGACAGGGTAGGCCCCTACGAGCAGTACTTC.

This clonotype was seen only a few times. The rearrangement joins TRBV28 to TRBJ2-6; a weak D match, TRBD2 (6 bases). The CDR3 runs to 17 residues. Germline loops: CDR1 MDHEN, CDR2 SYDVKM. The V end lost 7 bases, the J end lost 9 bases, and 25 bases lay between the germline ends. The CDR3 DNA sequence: TGTGCCAGCACCCAGGGACTTCATTCGCTTGTAGTCAACGTCCTGACTTTC. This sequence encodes CASTQGLHSLVVNVLTF.

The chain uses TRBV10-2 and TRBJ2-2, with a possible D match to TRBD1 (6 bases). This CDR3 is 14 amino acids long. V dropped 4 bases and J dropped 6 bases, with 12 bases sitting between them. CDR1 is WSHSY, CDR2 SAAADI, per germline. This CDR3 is CASSGQQGSGELFF. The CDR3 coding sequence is TGCGCCAGCAGTGGGCAGCAGGGGTCCGGGGAGCTGTTTTTT.

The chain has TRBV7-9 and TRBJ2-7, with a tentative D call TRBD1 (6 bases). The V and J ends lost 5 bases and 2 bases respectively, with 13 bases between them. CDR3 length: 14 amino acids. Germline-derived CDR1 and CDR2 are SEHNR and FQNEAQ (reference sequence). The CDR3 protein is CASSPPDRPYEQYF. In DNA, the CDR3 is TGTGCCAGCAGCCCCCCGGACAGACCCTACGAGCAGTACTTC.

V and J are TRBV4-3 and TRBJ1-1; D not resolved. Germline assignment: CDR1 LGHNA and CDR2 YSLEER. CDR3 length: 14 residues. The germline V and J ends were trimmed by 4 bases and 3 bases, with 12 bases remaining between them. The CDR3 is CASSRDPRDTEAFF. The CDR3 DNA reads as TGCGCCAGCAGCCGTGATCCAAGGGACACTGAAGCTTTCTTT.

The CDR3 nucleotides read TGTGCCAGCAGGACCTTCTTAGACAGCTCCTACAATGAGCAGTTCTTC. It codes for CASRTFLDSSYNEQFF. The rearrangement links TRBV7-6 to TRBJ2-1; D is perhaps TRBD1 (5 bases). Per the germline V gene, CDR1 is SGHVS and CDR2 is FNYEAQ. This CDR3 contains 16 residues. Trimming took off 6 bases at V and 0 bases at J, with 15 bases between the two ends. Together with reference TRBV7-6 and TRBJ2-1, the CDR3 gives the full variable domain: GAGVSQSPRYKVTKRGQDVALRCDPISGHVSLYWYRQALGQGPEFLTYFNYEAQQDKSGLPNDRFSAERPEGSISTLTIQRTEQRDSAMYRCASRTFLDSSYNEQFFGPGTRLTVL.

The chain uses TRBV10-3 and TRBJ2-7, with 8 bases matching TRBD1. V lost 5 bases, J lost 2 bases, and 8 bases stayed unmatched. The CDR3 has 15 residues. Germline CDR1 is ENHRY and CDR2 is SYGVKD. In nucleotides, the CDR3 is TGTGCCATCAGTCCCCAGACAGGGGCACCCTACGAGCAGTACTTC. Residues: CAISPQTGAPYEQYF.

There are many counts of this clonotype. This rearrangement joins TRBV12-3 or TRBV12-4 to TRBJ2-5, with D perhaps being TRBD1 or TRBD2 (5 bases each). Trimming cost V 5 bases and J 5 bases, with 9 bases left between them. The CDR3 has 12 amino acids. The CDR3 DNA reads TGTGCCAGCAGTCCAGGGACGGAGACCCAGTACTTC. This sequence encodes CASSPGTETQYF.

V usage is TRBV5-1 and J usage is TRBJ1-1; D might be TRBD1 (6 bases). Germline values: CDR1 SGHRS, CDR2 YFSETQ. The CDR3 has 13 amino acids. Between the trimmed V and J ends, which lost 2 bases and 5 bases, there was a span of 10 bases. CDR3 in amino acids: CASSFEGVTEAFF. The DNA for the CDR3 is TGCGCCAGCAGCTTTGAGGGGGTAACTGAAGCTTTCTTT.

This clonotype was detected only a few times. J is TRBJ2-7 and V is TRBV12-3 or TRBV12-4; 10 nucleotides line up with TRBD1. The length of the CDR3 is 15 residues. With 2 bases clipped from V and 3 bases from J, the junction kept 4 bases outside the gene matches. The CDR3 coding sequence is TGTGCCAGCAGTTTACGAAGGACAGGGGGCTACGAGCAGTACTTC. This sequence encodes CASSLRRTGGYEQYF.

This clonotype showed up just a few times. CDR3 sequence reads: CASSSPQGRRGNTIYF. CDR3 DNA sequence: TGTGCCAGCAGTTCACCCCAGGGGAGACGGGGTAACACCATATATTTT. The chain combines TRBV28 with TRBJ1-3; tentative D call: TRBD1 (6 bases). The CDR3 sequence is 16 residues long. Germline V gene lookup returns CDR1 MDHEN and CDR2 SYDVKM. V lost 4 bases and J lost 7, with 20 bases in between.

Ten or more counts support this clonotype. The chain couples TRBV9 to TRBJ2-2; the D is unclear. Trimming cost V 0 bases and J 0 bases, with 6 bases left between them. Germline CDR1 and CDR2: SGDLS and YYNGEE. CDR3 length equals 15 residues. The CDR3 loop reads CASSVAHTNTGELFF. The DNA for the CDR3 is TGTGCCAGCAGCGTAGCACATACGAACACCGGGGAGCTGTTTTTT.

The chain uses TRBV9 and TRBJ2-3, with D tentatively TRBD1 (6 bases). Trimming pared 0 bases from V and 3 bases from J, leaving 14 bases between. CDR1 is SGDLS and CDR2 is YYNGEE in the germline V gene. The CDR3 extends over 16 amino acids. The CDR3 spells CASSVVAGVGTDTQYF. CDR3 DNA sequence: TGTGCCAGCAGCGTAGTTGCAGGGGTAGGGACAGATACGCAGTATTTT.

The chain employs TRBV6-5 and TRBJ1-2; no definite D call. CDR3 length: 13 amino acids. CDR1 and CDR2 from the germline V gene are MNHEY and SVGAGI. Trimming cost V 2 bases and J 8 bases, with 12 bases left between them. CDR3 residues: CASSYLASAGYTF. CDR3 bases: TGTGCCAGCAGTTACCTCGCCAGCGCGGGCTACACCTTC.

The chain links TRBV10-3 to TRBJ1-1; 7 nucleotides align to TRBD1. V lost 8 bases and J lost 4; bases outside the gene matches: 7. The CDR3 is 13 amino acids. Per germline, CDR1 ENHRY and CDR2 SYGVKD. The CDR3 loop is CAIEGAPGTEAFF. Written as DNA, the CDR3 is TGTGCCATCGAGGGGGCGCCCGGCACTGAAGCTTTCTTT.